This TCR beta chain comes out of a study of T cells in Graves' hyperthyroidism and ophthalmopathy. General observations from the study: Clonotypes that were expanded in thyroid above 0.001 mostly appeared in blood too.

Fresh peripheral blood, around 11 ml of it, supplied the PBMCs. This clonotype appeared many times. What it recognizes is unknown. From RNA transcripts, TCR beta CDR3 regions were amplified. In the first-round RT-PCR of the TCR CDR3, the HTBI primer set was used. MiXCR, run by TCRdb on the multiplex PCR reads, gives a single entry per CDR3 protein. The sample has approximately 510,000 distinct CDR3 sequences, around 20% seen once. The ends were cut back, 6 bases at V and 6 bases at J, with 18 bases in the middle. Per germline, CDR1 MDHEN and CDR2 SYDVKM. The CDR3 extends over 14 amino acids. Specimen: blood. The J gene is TRBJ2-7, the V gene TRBV28; TRBD1 or TRBD2 may be the D gene (5 bases each). This clonotype was sampled from a man younger than 35 with Graves' hyperthyroidism. The CDR3 coding sequence is TGTGCCAGCAGCCCCCCGGGACCAAGGCTCGAGCAGTACTTC. Translating it yields CASSPPGPRLEQYF. Based on the CDR3 plus reference TRBV28 and TRBJ2-7, the full variable domain is DVKVTQSSRYLVKRTGEKVFLECVQDMDHENMFWYRQDPGLGLRLIYFSYDVKMKEKGDIPEGYSVSREKKERFSLILESASTNQTSMYLCASSPPGPRLEQYFGPGTRLTVT.